This T cell receptor beta chain was identified during a study of blood T cell repertoires in COVID-19. Germline CDR1 SGDLS, CDR2 YYNGEE. The CDR3 is 13 amino acids. J was trimmed by 0 bases and V by 8 bases; bases with no gene match: 4. Only in-frame clones appear in the TCRdb table, and some are missing; sequencing was by immunoSEQ multiplex PCR. The table includes about 46,000 clones, around 83% detected once. This chain joins TRBV9 and TRBJ2-7; 8 bases fit TRBD2. The sample was peripheral blood. This TCR was recovered from a man between 60 and 75 years old with acute or convalescent COVID-19. The CDR3 DNA reads as TGTGCCAGTTCGGGGGGGAGCTCCTACGAGCAGTACTTC. Amino acid sequence: CASSGGSSYEQYF. The full variable domain, rest sourced from reference TRBV9 and TRBJ2-7, is DSGVTQTPKHLITATGQRVTLRCSPRSGDLSVYWYQQSLDQGLQFLIQYYNGEERAKGNILERFSAQQFPDLHSELNLSSLELGDSALYFCASSGGSSYEQYFGPGTRLTVT.